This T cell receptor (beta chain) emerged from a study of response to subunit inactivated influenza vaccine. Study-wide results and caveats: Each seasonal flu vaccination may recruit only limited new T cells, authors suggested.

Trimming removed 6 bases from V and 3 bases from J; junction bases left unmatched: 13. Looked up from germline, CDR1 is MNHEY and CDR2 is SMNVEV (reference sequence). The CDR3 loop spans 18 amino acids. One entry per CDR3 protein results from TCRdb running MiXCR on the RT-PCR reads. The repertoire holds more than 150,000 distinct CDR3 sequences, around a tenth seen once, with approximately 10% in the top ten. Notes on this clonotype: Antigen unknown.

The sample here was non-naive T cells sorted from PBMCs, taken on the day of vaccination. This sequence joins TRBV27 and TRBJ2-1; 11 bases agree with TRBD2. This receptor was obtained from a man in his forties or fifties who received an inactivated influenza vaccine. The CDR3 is CASRPYPTGTSGYNEQFF. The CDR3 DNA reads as TGTGCCAGCAGACCCTACCCAACCGGGACTAGCGGCTACAATGAGCAGTTCTTC.